The sequence of this TCR beta chain was determined in a study of patients and donors after allogeneic stem cell transplantation. The V gene lost 2 bases and the J gene lost 2 bases, with 10 bases spanning the gap. There are 15 residues in the CDR3. The germline CDR1 and CDR2 sequences are MNHNS and SASEGT. Via MiXCR, TCRdb re-called the RT-PCR reads, giving one row per CDR3 protein. The sample has about 24,000 distinct CDR3 sequences, approximately 43% seen once; the top ten hold about three quarters. The chain couples TRBV6-1 to TRBJ2-1, with no clear D. The receptor's source is a human donor who was either an allogeneic HSCT recipient or a stem cell or donor lymphocyte infusion donor (not recorded which). It is not recorded whose cells these are; they may come from a transplant donor. Specimen: blood, either unsorted or a sorted T cell fraction (not recorded which). The CDR3 sequence: CASSEWSGAYNEQFF. The CDR3 DNA follows: TGTGCCAGCAGTGAATGGAGTGGGGCCTACAATGAGCAGTTCTTC.